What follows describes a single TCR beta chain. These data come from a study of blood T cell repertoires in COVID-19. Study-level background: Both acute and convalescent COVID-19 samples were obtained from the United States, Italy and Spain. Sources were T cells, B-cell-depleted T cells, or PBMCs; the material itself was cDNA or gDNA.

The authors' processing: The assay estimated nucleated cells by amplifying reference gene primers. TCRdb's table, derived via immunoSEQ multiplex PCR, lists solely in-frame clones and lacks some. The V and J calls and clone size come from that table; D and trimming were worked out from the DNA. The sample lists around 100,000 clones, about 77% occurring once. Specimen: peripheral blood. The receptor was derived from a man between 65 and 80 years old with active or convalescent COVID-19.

The CDR3 DNA is TGTGCCAGCATATGGGGTCTAGCGGGGGGGAATGAGCAGTTCTTC. Translating it yields CASIWGLAGGNEQFF. The V and J genes are TRBV6-5 and TRBJ2-1; 12 bases agree with TRBD2. The germline V gene has CDR1 MNHEY and CDR2 SVGAGI. Trimming removed 7 bases from V and 7 bases from J; junction bases left unmatched: 8. The CDR3 runs to 15 residues.